These 19 T cell receptor beta chains originate from one sample sequenced in a study of PD-L1 blockade in urothelial cancer. Time point described: pretreatment peripheral blood. The table came from immunoSEQ multiplex PCR; TCRdb's copy has only in-frame clones and leaves some out. The repertoire holds around 79,000 clones, with approximately 80% as singletons. The sequences come from PBMCs, collected around atezolizumab (anti-PD-L1) treatment. These receptors were taken from a man aged 35-49 years with urothelial cancer.

In this sample, this clone turned up a few times. The J gene is TRBJ1-2, the V gene TRBV25-1, with 9 bases that match TRBD1. The CDR3 consists of 15 residues. CDR1 and CDR2 (germline): MGHDK, SYGVNS. The V gene end was trimmed by 4 bases and the J gene end by 5 bases; junction bases not matched to a gene: 8. For the CDR3, the DNA is TGTGCCAGCAGTGGCAGGGGACAGGGAAAATATGGCTACACCTTC. This gives the protein CASSGRGQGKYGYTF.

This clone was seen more than once but under ten times. CDR3 region: CASSSYAGTGLHNEQFF. The CDR3, as DNA: TGTGCCAGCAGCTCATATGCCGGGACAGGGCTACACAATGAGCAGTTCTTC. This chain joins TRBV7-2 and TRBJ2-1; the match to TRBD1 covers 9 bases. This CDR3 spans 17 amino acids. The germline V gene has CDR1 SGHTA and CDR2 FQGNSA. V lost 4 bases to trimming and J lost 5 bases; unmatched junction nucleotides: 12. Full variable domain (missing parts from reference TRBV7-2 and TRBJ2-1): GAGVSQSPSNKVTEKGKDVELRCDPISGHTALYWYRQSLGQGLEFLIYFQGNSAPDKSGLPSDRFSAERTGGSVSTLTIQRTQQEDSAVYLCASSSYAGTGLHNEQFFGPGTRLTVL.

The chain combines TRBV7-4 with TRBJ2-7; D remains ambiguous. Between the trimmed V and J ends, which lost 1 base and 4 bases, there was a span of 11 bases. The CDR3 totals 14 residues. Germline assignment: CDR1 SGHVT and CDR2 SQSDAQ. CDR3 loop: CASSLGYREYEQYF. In nucleotides, the CDR3 is TGTGCCAGCAGCTTAGGATACAGAGAATACGAGCAGTACTTC.

The chain uses TRBV9 and TRBJ2-7; 7 bases are a match to TRBD2. Germline V gives CDR1 SGDLS, CDR2 YYNGEE. With V trimmed by 0 bases and J by 2 bases, 5 bases remained unmatched. This CDR3 is 15 amino acids long. CDR3 sequence (DNA): TGTGCCAGCAGCGTAGGTCGAGCGGGGCCCTACGAGCAGTACTTC. Translated: CASSVGRAGPYEQYF.

V gene TRBV5-6 combines with J gene TRBJ1-2; weak D call: TRBD1 (5 bases). The V gene lost 0 bases and the J gene lost 5 bases, with 11 bases spanning the gap. Germline lookup yields CDR1 SGHDT and CDR2 YYEEEE. The CDR3 is 14 residues long. The CDR3 nucleotides are TGTGCCAGCAGCTTGGAGGCAGGGTCATATGGCTACACCTTC. Amino acid sequence: CASSLEAGSYGYTF.

The rearrangement joins TRBV7-2 to TRBJ1-1; the D is unclear. Trimming took 5 bases from V and 2 from J, leaving 15 bases between them. Germline assignment: CDR1 SGHTA and CDR2 FQGNSA. This CDR3 is built from 15 residues. The CDR3 sequence is CASSRTSPSNTEAFF. In nucleotides, the CDR3 is TGTGCCAGCAGCCGAACATCCCCCTCAAACACTGAAGCTTTCTTT.

The chain has TRBV19 and TRBJ2-7; perhaps TRBD2 as D (5 bases). CDR3 length: 14 residues. Trimming took off 6 bases at V and 6 bases at J, with 18 bases between the two ends. Germline V gene sequence: CDR1 LNHDA, CDR2 SQIVND (reference sequence). DNA of the CDR3: TGTGCCAGTAGCCATGGACGACTCGCGGGCGAGCAGTACTTC. It specifies CASSHGRLAGEQYF.

This clone was observed a single time. CDR3 sequence (DNA): TGTGCCAGCAGTGGGGGAAGGGCGCACGGGATCGAGCAGTACTTC. Translating gives CASSGGRAHGIEQYF. The gene calls are TRBV25-1 and TRBJ2-7; the D gene is possibly TRBD2 (5 bases). With 4 bases removed from V and 6 bases from J, the gap between germline ends came to 19 bases. The CDR3 extends over 15 amino acids. The germline V gene encodes CDR1 MGHDK and CDR2 SYGVNS.

The chain employs TRBV2 and TRBJ2-2, with 10 bases fitting TRBD2. This CDR3 is built from 16 residues. J was trimmed by 7 bases and V by 3 bases; bases with no gene match: 8. CDR1 is SNHLY and CDR2 is FYNNEI in the germline V gene. The CDR3 protein is CASSERASGSGGELFF. CDR3 sequence (DNA): TGTGCCAGCAGTGAGAGGGCTAGCGGGAGTGGCGGGGAGCTGTTTTTT. The entire variable domain, with the rest obtained from reference TRBV2 and TRBJ2-2, is as follows: EPEVTQTPSHQVTQMGQEVILRCVPISNHLYFYWYRQILGQKVEFLVSFYNNEISEKSEIFDDQFSVERPDGSNFTLKIRSTKLEDSAMYFCASSERASGSGGELFFGEGSRLTVL.

This chain joins TRBV5-1 and TRBJ2-7; a possible D gene is TRBD1 (5 bases). This CDR3 contains 17 residues. Germline V gene data show CDR1 as SGHRS and CDR2 as YFSETQ. The germline V and J ends were trimmed by 3 bases and 1 base, with 20 bases remaining between them. Here the CDR3 reads CASSSYPDKVNSYEQYF. The CDR3 nucleotides are TGCGCCAGCAGCTCGTACCCGGACAAAGTGAATTCCTACGAGCAGTACTTC.

The rearrangement uses TRBV27 and TRBJ2-1; no reliable D call. The V and J ends lost 1 base and 1 base respectively, with 8 bases between them. The germline V gene has CDR1 MNHEY and CDR2 SMNVEV (reference sequence). The CDR3 consists of 15 residues. Here the CDR3 DNA reads TGTGCCAGCAGTTTATACGGAGAGTCCTACAATGAGCAGTTCTTC. It codes for CASSLYGESYNEQFF.

This chain joins TRBV28 and TRBJ2-7; possible D gene TRBD2, 6 bases. Germline V gene lookup returns CDR1 MDHEN and CDR2 SYDVKM. This CDR3 has 15 amino acids. The V end lost 5 bases, the J end lost 2 bases, and 16 bases lay between the germline ends. The CDR3 spells CASSAYVGGTYEQYF. CDR3 sequence (DNA): TGTGCCAGCAGTGCCTACGTGGGAGGAACCTACGAGCAGTACTTC.

The CDR3 reads CASSLRPAGLTDTQYF. CDR3 in DNA: TGTGCCAGCAGCTTAAGGCCTGCAGGATTGACAGATACGCAGTATTTT. The chain links TRBV7-2 to TRBJ2-3; D is uncertain. The CDR3 loop spans 16 amino acids. CDR1 and CDR2 from the germline V gene are SGHTA and FQGNSA. With 2 bases removed from V and 3 bases from J, the gap between germline ends came to 15 bases.

This clone was found a few times. The chain joins TRBV28 to TRBJ2-7; D possibly corresponds to TRBD1 (6 bases). V lost 2 bases and J 5 bases, leaving 13 bases between the germline ends. CDR3 length: 14 amino acids. Germline V lookup: CDR1 MDHEN, CDR2 SYDVKM. The CDR3 coding sequence is TGTGCCAGCAGTTTAATTGGGACAAACCACGAGCAGTACTTC. Encoded protein: CASSLIGTNHEQYF.

The chain is built from TRBV28 and TRBJ2-2; 7 positions agree with TRBD1. From germline, CDR1 is MDHEN and CDR2 SYDVKM. V was pared by 2 bases and J by 7 bases, with 16 bases of the junction left unmatched. The CDR3 contains 18 residues. The CDR3 is CASSLGPSHRGFVGELFF. In DNA form, the CDR3 reads TGTGCCAGCAGTTTAGGCCCATCCCACAGGGGATTTGTCGGGGAGCTGTTTTTT.

As to this clone: An end of the junction differs from the germline gene, which may be a read error. The chain recombines TRBV7-7 with TRBJ2-1; 7 nucleotides agree with TRBD1. The CDR3 is 13 residues long. Germline assignment: CDR1 SSHAT and CDR2 FNYEAQ (reference sequence). The CDR3 DNA sequence: TGTGCTAGCAGCCAAGACAGGGTAAACGAGCAGTTCTTC. Protein sequence: CASSQDRVNEQFF.

This clone appeared a single time. The rearrangement links TRBV27 to TRBJ2-3, with a weak D call TRBD1 (5 bases). The CDR3 sequence is 11 residues long. The germline V gene has CDR1 MNHEY and CDR2 SMNVEV (reference sequence). V was cut by 4 bases and J by 6 bases, with 5 bases left in between. The CDR3 spells CASSSGDTQYF. The DNA of the CDR3 is TGTGCCAGCAGTTCAGGGGATACGCAGTATTTT.

This clone occurred once. J is TRBJ2-7 and V is TRBV27; D gene uncertain. The CDR3 sequence is 13 residues long. Germline values: CDR1 MNHEY, CDR2 SMNVEV (reference sequence). V was pared by 2 bases and J by 1 base, with 6 bases between. In DNA, the CDR3 is TGTGCCAGCAGTTTACAGGTTTCCTACGAGCAGTACTTC. It codes for CASSLQVSYEQYF.

In this sample, this clone turned up a few times. The chain uses TRBV28 and TRBJ1-2; possible D gene TRBD1, 6 bases. Trimming took off 2 bases at V and 2 bases at J, with 9 bases between the two ends. The CDR3 spans 14 residues. Per the germline V gene, CDR1 is MDHEN and CDR2 is SYDVKM. CDR3 region: CASSLIRGNYGYTF. The CDR3 region has the DNA TGTGCCAGCAGTTTAATCAGGGGCAACTATGGCTACACCTTC.